The entry below describes one T cell receptor beta chain. The antigen remains unidentified. The repertoire was sequenced with immunoSEQ multiplex PCR; TCRdb's copy has only in-frame clones and lacks some. The table lists fewer than 100,000 clones, about 88% of them singletons. This entry comes from a study of T cell responses to AZD1222 COVID-19 vaccine. Regarding the study as a whole: Across spike, vaccine-associated CD4 TCRs were found, dominant at 160-218 and 743-854.

The CDR3 covers 15 residues. CDR1 and CDR2 (germline): LGHNA, YSLEER. Deletions cut 0 bases from V and 8 bases from J, with 13 bases between. The sequenced sample was peripheral blood, obtained on day 0 of AZD1222 vaccination. This clonotype was obtained from an adult in good health. V is TRBV4-3 and J is TRBJ1-4; D not certain. The CDR3 loop is CASSQDRGVGEKLFF. The CDR3 DNA sequence: TGCGCCAGCAGCCAAGATCGTGGGGTGGGGGAAAAACTGTTTTTT.